What follows describes a single TCR beta chain. Its antigen is currently unknown. A multiplex PCR was run with 60 Vbeta primers and 13 Jbeta primers. Assay: immunoSEQ multiplex PCR; the TCRdb copy retains only in-frame clones and omits some. The sample comprises roughly 110,000 clones, roughly four fifths of which are singletons, and roughly 1.5% rests with the top ten. The data were obtained in a study of cytomegalovirus exposure and HLA in healthy donors. Study summary: Approximately 85 million unique TCRs from HLA-typed donors were held in an early data release.

The V gene's germline CDR1 is SGHRS and CDR2 YFSETQ. The length of the CDR3 is 16 residues. V shed 0 bases and J 4 bases; nucleotides not matched to a gene: 4. Whole-study findings and limits: Earlier analysis looked at TCR beta V segments, and most were productive about 87% or about 30% of the time. Analysis was carried out at a later point, and it linked a missense DCLRE1C variant to TCR beta V- and J-gene trimming. Some V segments could not be told apart, so they were left out, TRBV6-2 and TRBV6-3 among them.

This sequence was found in a man in his fifties in good health and CMV-seronegative. The rearrangement links TRBV5-1 to TRBJ1-6; TRBD1 agrees at 7 bases. The sample comprised PBMCs. The CDR3: CASSLEGQAYNSPLHF. The CDR3 DNA reads TGCGCCAGCAGCTTGGAAGGACAGGCATATAATTCACCCCTCCACTTT.